The 32 T cell receptor beta chains listed next were all sequenced from one sample in a study of cytomegalovirus exposure and HLA in healthy donors. Generated by immunoSEQ multiplex PCR, the TCRdb table keeps only in-frame clones and is missing some. The sample records 150,000 to 200,000 clones, approximately 96% being singletons. The sample consisted of PBMCs. These receptors came from a woman younger than 30 in good health and CMV-seronegative.

The CDR3 is CASSYYTSGDGETQYF. The CDR3 coding sequence is TGTGCCAGCAGTTACTACACTAGCGGGGATGGGGAGACCCAGTACTTC. This chain connects TRBV6-6 to TRBJ2-5; TRBD2 matches at 10 bases. The CDR3 loop spans 16 amino acids. From germline, CDR1 is MNHNY and CDR2 SVGAGI (reference sequence). Germline trimming cut 1 base from V and 5 bases from J; bases unmatched to any gene: 7.

The gene calls are TRBV6-6 and TRBJ2-3; the D is unclear. CDR3 size: 13 residues. CDR1 and CDR2 from the germline V gene are MNHNY and SVGAGI (reference sequence). Trimming removed 3 bases at V and 6 bases at J, with 10 bases between. The CDR3 loop is CASSYARSDTQYF. Written as DNA, the CDR3 is TGTGCCAGCAGTTATGCCAGATCGGATACGCAGTATTTT.

Comments on this clone: The same CDR3 is also encoded by other DNA sequences in this sample. The chain carries TRBV4-3 and TRBJ1-1; no firm D call. Germline V CDR1 and CDR2: LGHNA, YSLEER. The CDR3 runs 13 residues. The V and J ends lost 0 bases and 1 base respectively, with 3 bases between them. The CDR3: CASSQDRNTEAFF. The CDR3 DNA reads TGCGCCAGCAGCCAAGACAGGAACACTGAAGCTTTCTTT.

As concerns this clone: A junction boundary mismatches the germline segment, possibly from a read error. The V and J genes are TRBV19 and TRBJ1-2; D unclear. This CDR3 comprises 12 residues. Germline-derived CDR1 and CDR2 are LNHDA and SQIVND (reference sequence). The CDR3 protein is CASSTQNYGYTF. The CDR3 nucleotides are TGTGCCAGCAGTACTCAGAACTATGGCTACACCTTC.

The rearrangement uses TRBV5-4 and TRBJ2-2; the match to TRBD2 covers 9 bases. The CDR3 has 18 amino acids. Germline CDR1 SGHNT, CDR2 YYREEE (reference sequence). Unmatched junction bases numbered 15, after V lost 4 bases and J lost 5 bases. The CDR3 DNA reads as TGTGCCAGCAGCCTGTACAGCGGGGGGCCCCTAACTACCGGGGAGCTGTTTTTT. The encoded protein is CASSLYSGGPLTTGELFF.

V usage is TRBV27 and J usage is TRBJ2-7; 9 bases match TRBD1. Germline CDR1 reads MNHEY; CDR2 reads SMNVEV (reference sequence). This CDR3 is built from 12 residues. J was trimmed by 6 bases and V by 5 bases; bases with no gene match: 2. Here the CDR3 reads CASSGQGIEQYF. CDR3 sequence (DNA): TGTGCCAGCAGTGGACAGGGGATCGAGCAGTACTTC.

This chain joins TRBV4-2 and TRBJ1-5; D is undetermined. V lost 0 bases, J lost 5 bases, and 8 bases lay in between. The germline gives CDR1 LGHNA, CDR2 YNFKEQ. This CDR3 spans 14 amino acids. CDR3 sequence (DNA): TGTGCCAGCAGCCAAGATCAGGCCGATCAGCCCCAGCATTTT. It specifies CASSQDQADQPQHF.

This rearrangement joins TRBV19 to TRBJ1-5; the D is unclear. In germline, CDR1 is LNHDA, CDR2 SQIVND (reference sequence). This CDR3 contains 13 residues. V was clipped by 4 bases and J by 8 bases, with 12 bases between them. The CDR3 protein is CASSSLLPEPQHF. The CDR3 DNA reads TGTGCCAGTAGTAGTCTATTACCTGAGCCCCAGCATTTT. Full variable domain (remainder filled in from reference TRBV19 and TRBJ1-5): DGGITQSPKYLFRKEGQNVTLSCEQNLNHDAMYWYRQDPGQGLRLIYYSQIVNDFQKGDIAEGYSVSREKKESFPLTVTSAQKNPTAFYLCASSSLLPEPQHFGDGTRLSIL.

This sequence joins TRBV18 and TRBJ2-7, with TRBD1 matching over 9 bases. Germline CDR1 reads KGHSH; CDR2 reads LQKENI. The ends lost 3 bases at V and 2 bases at J; junction bases unmatched: 2. The CDR3 covers 14 residues. The CDR3 nucleotides are TGTGCCAGCTCACCGGACAGGGGAGCCTACGAGCAGTACTTC. It yields the protein CASSPDRGAYEQYF. Filled out from reference TRBV18 and TRBJ2-7, the complete variable domain reads NAGVMQNPRHLVRRRGQEARLRCSPMKGHSHVYWYRQLPEEGLKFMVYLQKENIIDESGMPKERFSAEFPKEGPSILRIQQVVRGDSAAYFCASSPDRGAYEQYFGPGTRLTVT.

The J gene is TRBJ2-1, the V gene TRBV6-1; no definite D call. The V gene's germline CDR1 is MNHNS and CDR2 SASEGT. The CDR3 length is 11 residues. V was trimmed by 3 bases and J by 8 bases, leaving 5 bases between them. The CDR3 DNA reads TGTGCCAGCAGTGAGTTAGATGAGCAGTTCTTC. Translating gives CASSELDEQFF.

V is TRBV7-2 and J is TRBJ2-6; TRBD2 matches 7 bases. Germline V lookup: CDR1 SGHTA, CDR2 FQGNSA. The CDR3 is made up of 17 amino acids. Trimming cost V 1 base and J 0 bases; bases outside gene matches: 3. Here the CDR3 reads CASSLGGRDSGANVLTF. The CDR3 DNA follows: TGTGCCAGCAGCTTAGGGGGGAGGGACTCTGGGGCCAACGTCCTGACTTTC. Together with reference TRBV7-2 and TRBJ2-6, the CDR3 gives the full variable domain: GAGVSQSPSNKVTEKGKDVELRCDPISGHTALYWYRQSLGQGLEFLIYFQGNSAPDKSGLPSDRFSAERTGGSVSTLTIQRTQQEDSAVYLCASSLGGRDSGANVLTFGAGSRLTVL.

V and J are TRBV7-2 and TRBJ2-5, with 7 bases fitting TRBD2. V was pared by 8 bases and J by 2 bases, with 11 bases of the junction left unmatched. The CDR3 is 15 residues long. Germline V lookup: CDR1 SGHTA, CDR2 FQGNSA. For the CDR3, the DNA is TGTGCCAGCGGACGAGGCGCGGGAGAACAAGAGACCCAGTACTTC. Residues: CASGRGAGEQETQYF.

This sequence joins TRBV2 and TRBJ1-4, with 7 bases identical to TRBD1. This CDR3 comprises 12 residues. The germline V gene encodes CDR1 SNHLY and CDR2 FYNNEI. The V segment lost 6 bases and the J segment 8 bases; nucleotides outside the gene matches: 3. CDR3: CASRGDSEKLFF. CDR3 bases: TGTGCCAGCAGAGGGGACAGCGAAAAACTGTTTTTT.

This clone appeared once. This chain links TRBV7-9 with TRBJ2-4; TRBD1 matches 7 bases. The ends lost 5 bases at V and 14 bases at J; junction bases unmatched: 9. The CDR3 runs 12 residues. CDR1 and CDR2 from the germline V gene are SEHNR and FQNEAQ (reference sequence). CDR3 loop: CASSQRLGQEYF. The DNA for the CDR3 is TGTGCCAGCAGCCAAAGATTAGGACAGGAGTACTTC.

The DNA of the CDR3 is TGTGCCAGCAGCTTTAGCGGGGGGGCCCAATCCTACGAGCAGTACTTC. Translated: CASSFSGGAQSYEQYF. The V call is TRBV7-2, the J call TRBJ2-7, with TRBD2 matching 11 bases. Per the germline V gene, CDR1 is SGHTA and CDR2 is FQGNSA. The CDR3 is 16 residues long. V shed 3 bases and J 1 base; nucleotides not matched to a gene: 5.

The rearrangement links TRBV5-1 to TRBJ2-2, with 8 bases that match TRBD1. V lost 4 bases and J lost 5; bases outside the gene matches: 7. Germline V gene data show CDR1 as SGHRS and CDR2 as YFSETQ. The CDR3 extends over 15 amino acids. For the CDR3, the DNA is TGCGCCAGCAGCCAGTGGACAGGGCAGACCGGGGAGCTGTTTTTT. This gives the protein CASSQWTGQTGELFF.

This clone is a singleton in its sample. V gene TRBV5-6 combines with J gene TRBJ2-2; D may be TRBD2 (6 bases). Trimming removed 0 bases from V and 1 base from J, with 10 bases in between. The CDR3 length is 16 residues. The V gene's germline CDR1 is SGHDT and CDR2 YYEEEE. CDR3 sequence: CASSLGTGLNTGELFF. Written as DNA, the CDR3 is TGTGCCAGCAGCTTGGGAACGGGACTGAACACCGGGGAGCTGTTTTTT.

The CDR3 coding sequence is TGTGCCAGCAGCTACTTGGGGGGGTCGAGCTCCTACAATGAGCAGTTCTTC. Translating gives CASSYLGGSSSYNEQFF. The rearrangement links TRBV7-2 to TRBJ2-1; 7 bases agree with TRBD2. The CDR3 sequence is 17 residues long. J lost 0 bases, V lost 4 bases, and 9 bases had no gene match. CDR1 is SGHTA, CDR2 FQGNSA, per germline.

The chain is built from TRBV4-1 and TRBJ2-1; 7 bases align to TRBD2. The V gene's germline CDR1 is MGHRA and CDR2 YSYEKL. This CDR3 spans 14 amino acids. V lost 4 bases and J lost 10; bases outside the gene matches: 10. CDR3 bases: TGCGCCAGCAGCCGGGGCGTTGGGGGGGACGAGCAGTTCTTC. Translated: CASSRGVGGDEQFF.

The rearrangement links TRBV7-2 to TRBJ2-7; D ambiguous. CDR3 length equals 13 residues. V was trimmed by 3 bases and J by 0 bases, leaving 6 bases between them. CDR1 is SGHTA and CDR2 is FQGNSA in the germline V gene. The CDR3 DNA is TGTGCCAGCAGCTTGAGTCCCTCCTACGAGCAGTACTTC. This sequence encodes CASSLSPSYEQYF.

V usage is TRBV19 and J usage is TRBJ2-1, with 8 bases matching TRBD2. V gave up 5 bases and J gave up 4 bases; unmatched junction bases: 13. The CDR3 contains 17 residues. Germline values: CDR1 LNHDA, CDR2 SQIVND (reference sequence). CDR3 in amino acids: CASSSSGGQHSYNEQFF. In nucleotides, the CDR3 is TGTGCCAGTAGTTCAAGCGGGGGACAACACAGTTACAATGAGCAGTTCTTC. Supplemented by reference TRBV19 and TRBJ2-1, the full variable domain reads DGGITQSPKYLFRKEGQNVTLSCEQNLNHDAMYWYRQDPGQGLRLIYYSQIVNDFQKGDIAEGYSVSREKKESFPLTVTSAQKNPTAFYLCASSSSGGQHSYNEQFFGPGTRLTVL.

This chain links TRBV9 with TRBJ2-3, with a possible D match to TRBD2 (7 bases). The ends were cut back, 4 bases at V and 0 bases at J, with 24 bases in the middle. The CDR3 totals 19 residues. Germline-derived CDR1 and CDR2 are SGDLS and YYNGEE. CDR3 sequence: CASSLDPPKRGGSTDTQYF. CDR3 in DNA: TGTGCCAGCAGCCTAGACCCCCCAAAAAGGGGGGGAAGCACAGATACGCAGTATTTT.

The V gene is TRBV14, the J gene TRBJ1-5; TRBD1 agrees at 8 bases. V shed 1 base and J 1 base; nucleotides not matched to a gene: 12. Germline lookup yields CDR1 SGHDN and CDR2 FVKESK. CDR3 size: 19 residues. The CDR3 loop is CASSQGPLDRGGSNQPQHF. CDR3 coding DNA: TGTGCCAGCAGCCAAGGACCACTAGACAGGGGAGGGAGCAATCAGCCCCAGCATTTT.

A single count supports this clone. The chain combines TRBV6-5 with TRBJ2-1; D is possibly TRBD2 (5 bases). Germline CDR1 and CDR2: MNHEY and SVGAGI. This CDR3 comprises 13 residues. V gave up 4 bases and J gave up 7 bases, with 11 bases separating them. DNA of the CDR3: TGTGCCAGCAGTTTTTTAGGGAGTAATGAGCAGTTCTTC. Amino acid sequence: CASSFLGSNEQFF.

The sample holds one count of this clone. The chain combines TRBV7-2 with TRBJ1-4, with TRBD1 identical over 11 bases. The J segment lost 7 bases and the V segment lost 4 bases, leaving 5 bases of the junction unmatched. The CDR3 totals 15 residues. Germline values: CDR1 SGHTA, CDR2 FQGNSA. CDR3 loop: CASSSPGTGGEKLFF. The CDR3 nucleotides read TGTGCCAGCAGCTCCCCCGGGACAGGGGGTGAAAAACTGTTTTTT.

This chain joins TRBV7-8 and TRBJ1-1; D may be TRBD1 (5 bases). Germline V gene lookup returns CDR1 SGHVS and CDR2 FQNEAQ. V was pared by 6 bases and J by 0 bases, with 14 bases between. The CDR3 runs to 15 residues. The CDR3 bases are TGTGCCAGCAGTAGGCAGGGCCTGATGAACACTGAAGCTTTCTTT. Translation gives CASSRQGLMNTEAFF.

This chain connects TRBV5-8 to TRBJ1-5, with 9 bases identical to TRBD1. V trimming: 4 bases; J trimming: 0 bases; junction bases outside the gene matches: 8. Looked up from germline, CDR1 is SGHTS and CDR2 is YDEGEE. This CDR3 has 17 amino acids. This CDR3 is CASSQGQGGSSNQPQHF. The CDR3 nucleotides read TGTGCCAGCAGCCAGGGACAGGGAGGGAGTAGCAATCAGCCCCAGCATTTT. Complete variable domain (other parts from reference TRBV5-8 and TRBJ1-5): EAGVTQSPTHLIKTRGQQATLRCSPISGHTSVYWYQQALGLGLQFLLWYDEGEERNRGNFPPRFSGRQFPNYSSELNVNALELEDSALYLCASSQGQGGSSNQPQHFGDGTRLSIL.

This rearrangement joins TRBV30 to TRBJ2-5; D possibly corresponds to TRBD2 (6 bases). Germline CDR1 GTSNPN, CDR2 SVGIG (reference sequence). The CDR3 is 16 residues long. V was clipped by 2 bases and J by 1 base, with 17 bases between them. In DNA, the CDR3 is TGTGCCTGGAGTTGGGTTCTCCTAGCGTCCCAAGAGACCCAGTACTTC. Amino acids: CAWSWVLLASQETQYF.

CDR3 region: CASSQDLAGGSGANVLTF. The CDR3 coding sequence is TGCGCCAGCAGCCAAGATCTAGCGGGGGGCTCTGGGGCCAACGTCCTGACTTTC. The genes are TRBV4-3 and TRBJ2-6; 11 bases align to TRBD2. The germline CDR1 and CDR2 sequences are LGHNA and YSLEER. The CDR3 runs 18 residues. Trimming at V came to 0 bases and at J to 0 bases, leaving 1 base not matched to a gene.

CDR3 loop: CSVGASSMYEQYF. The CDR3 nucleotides read TGCAGCGTTGGTGCGAGTAGCATGTACGAGCAGTACTTC. The chain uses TRBV29-1 and TRBJ2-5; D is uncertain. The J call is doubtful: the DNA matches TRBJ2-7 better. The CDR3 covers 13 residues. Germline V lookup: CDR1 SQVTM, CDR2 ANQGSEA.

V is TRBV19 and J is TRBJ2-1, with 9 bases fitting TRBD2. The CDR3 runs 16 residues. Germline CDR1 is LNHDA and CDR2 is SQIVND (reference sequence). The V segment lost 6 bases and the J segment 4 bases; nucleotides outside the gene matches: 10. CDR3 residues: CASRPWGGGEYNEQFF. The CDR3 bases are TGTGCCAGTAGGCCCTGGGGCGGGGGGGAATACAATGAGCAGTTCTTC.

The CDR3 loop reads CASSYRPAGGETQYF. Here the CDR3 DNA reads TGTGCCAGCAGTTATCGGCCCGCAGGGGGAGAGACCCAGTACTTC. The V call is TRBV6-5, the J call TRBJ2-5; TRBD1 agrees at 7 bases. J lost 4 bases, V lost 3 bases, and 8 bases had no gene match. Germline V CDR1 and CDR2: MNHEY, SVGAGI. The CDR3 runs to 15 residues.